The following is a TCR beta chain sequence with its context. Its antigen is unidentified. The sample comes from a study of cytomegalovirus exposure and HLA in healthy donors. Study results and caveats: Testing in vitro showed a few CMV-associated chains specific for CMV antigens. Cytomegalovirus-associated TCR beta chains were listed, numbering roughly 150. In the 120 validation repertoires, roughly 94% of cluster scores exceeded 0, per a later analysis. Usually a TCR sequence was rare, but some public TCRs were found in many donors.

TCRdb keeps only in-frame clones here, not all; method: immunoSEQ multiplex PCR. The data show under 200,000 clones, with 90% to 97% seen just once and 0.8% to 1% held by the top ten. This CDR3 contains 15 residues. Germline CDR1 and CDR2: SGHRS and YFSETQ. Losses at the gene ends were 0 bases for V and 4 bases for J; bases not matched to a gene: 6. This TCR derives from a woman aged 18-29 years in good health and CMV-seronegative. V is TRBV5-1 and J is TRBJ1-2, with 7 nucleotides matching TRBD1. Sample: PBMCs. The CDR3 nucleotides read TGCGCCAGCAGCTTGGGGACTTCAGGGGGCTATGGCTACACCTTC. Its protein is CASSLGTSGGYGYTF. The whole variable domain, filled in from reference TRBV5-1 and TRBJ1-2, reads KAGVTQTPRYLIKTRGQQVTLSCSPISGHRSVSWYQQTPGQGLQFLFEYFSETQRNKGNFPGRFSGRQFSNSRSEMNVSTLELGDSALYLCASSLGTSGGYGYTFGSGTRLTVV.